The 2 T cell receptor beta chains listed next were all sequenced from one sample in a study of identical twins. In TCRdb, the 5' RACE reads were re-called with MiXCR into one record per CDR3 protein. The profile shows about 690,000 distinct CDR3 sequences, 6.1% of them singletons. Sequenced material: naive T cells sorted from blood. The receptors were gathered from a young man in good health.

This sequence joins TRBV7-2 and TRBJ1-5; D perhaps matches TRBD1 (5 bases). The germline CDR1 and CDR2 sequences are SGHTA and FQGNSA. V was clipped by 4 bases and J by 0 bases, with 13 bases between them. The CDR3 length is 16 residues. The CDR3 DNA reads TGTGCCAGCAGCTATGGTCGGGGCATTAGCAATCAGCCCCAGCATTTT. It is translated as CASSYGRGISNQPQHF.

The J gene is TRBJ2-4, the V gene TRBV7-2; 13 nucleotides agree with TRBD2. This CDR3 spans 14 amino acids. Germline-derived CDR1 and CDR2 are SGHTA and FQGNSA. The junction had 7 bases not matched to a gene; V was cut back by 4 bases and J by 13 bases. The CDR3: CASSSTGTSGEQYF. CDR3 nucleotide sequence: TGTGCCAGCAGCTCCACCGGGACTAGCGGGGAACAGTACTTC. The full variable domain, completed using reference TRBV7-2 and TRBJ2-4, is GAGVSQSPSNKVTEKGKDVELRCDPISGHTALYWYRQSLGQGLEFLIYFQGNSAPDKSGLPSDRFSAERTGGSVSTLTIQRTQQEDSAVYLCASSSTGTSGEQYFGAGTRLSVL.